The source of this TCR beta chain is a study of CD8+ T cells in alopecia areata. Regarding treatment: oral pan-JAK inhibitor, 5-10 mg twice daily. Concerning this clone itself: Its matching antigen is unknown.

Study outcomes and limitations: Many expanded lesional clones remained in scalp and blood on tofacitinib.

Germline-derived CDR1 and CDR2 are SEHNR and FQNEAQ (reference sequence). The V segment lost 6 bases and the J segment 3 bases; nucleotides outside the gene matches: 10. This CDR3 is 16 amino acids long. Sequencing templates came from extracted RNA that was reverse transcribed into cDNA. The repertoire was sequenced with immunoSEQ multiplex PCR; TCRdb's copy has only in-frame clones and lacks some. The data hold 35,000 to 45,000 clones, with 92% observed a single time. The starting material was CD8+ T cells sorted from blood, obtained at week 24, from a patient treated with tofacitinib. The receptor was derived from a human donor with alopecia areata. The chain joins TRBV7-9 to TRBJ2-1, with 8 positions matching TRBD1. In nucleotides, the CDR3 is TGTGCCAGCAGTCCTGAAGGGACAGGAAGCTACAATGAGCAGTTCTTC. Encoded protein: CASSPEGTGSYNEQFF. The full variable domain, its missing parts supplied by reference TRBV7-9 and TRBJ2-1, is DTGVSQNPRHKITKRGQNVTFRCDPISEHNRLYWYRQTLGQGPEFLTYFQNEAQLEKSRLLSDRFSAERPKGSFSTLEIQRTEQGDSAMYLCASSPEGTGSYNEQFFGPGTRLTVL.